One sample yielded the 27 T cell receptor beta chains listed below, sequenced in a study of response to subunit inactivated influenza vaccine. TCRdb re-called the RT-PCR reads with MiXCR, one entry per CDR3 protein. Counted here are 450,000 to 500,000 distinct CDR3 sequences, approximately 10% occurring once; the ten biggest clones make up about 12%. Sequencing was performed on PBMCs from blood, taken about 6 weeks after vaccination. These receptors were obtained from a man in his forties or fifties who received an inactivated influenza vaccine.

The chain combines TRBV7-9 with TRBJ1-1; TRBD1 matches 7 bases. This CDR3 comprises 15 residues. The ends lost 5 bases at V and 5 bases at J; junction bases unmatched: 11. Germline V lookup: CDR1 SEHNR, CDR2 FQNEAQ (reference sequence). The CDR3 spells CASSKTQGRGTEAFF. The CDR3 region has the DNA TGTGCCAGCAGCAAAACACAGGGGAGGGGGACTGAAGCTTTCTTT.

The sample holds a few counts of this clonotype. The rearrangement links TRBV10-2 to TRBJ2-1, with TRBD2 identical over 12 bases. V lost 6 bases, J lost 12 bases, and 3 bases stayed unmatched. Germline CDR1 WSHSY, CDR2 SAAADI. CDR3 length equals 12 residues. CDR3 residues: CASRKGLAGQFF. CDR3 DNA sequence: TGCGCCAGCAGGAAGGGACTAGCGGGGCAGTTCTTC.

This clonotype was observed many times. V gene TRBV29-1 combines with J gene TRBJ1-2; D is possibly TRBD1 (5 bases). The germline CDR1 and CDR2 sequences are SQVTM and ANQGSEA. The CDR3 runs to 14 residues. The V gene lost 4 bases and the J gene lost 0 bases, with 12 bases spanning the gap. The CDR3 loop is CSVGRDPSNYGYTF. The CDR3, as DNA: TGCAGCGTTGGACGGGACCCATCTAACTATGGCTACACCTTC. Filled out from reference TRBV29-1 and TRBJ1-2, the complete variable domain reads SAVISQKPSRDICQRGTSLTIQCQVDSQVTMMFWYRQQPGQSLTLIATANQGSEATYESGFVIDKFPISRPNLTFSTLTVSNMSPEDSSIYLCSVGRDPSNYGYTFGSGTRLTVV.

The CDR3 region has the DNA TGTGCCAGCAGTGACTACAGGGTTCGGGTCCCCGAAGCTTTCTTT. Translating it yields CASSDYRVRVPEAFF. The chain employs TRBV6-1 and TRBJ1-1, with TRBD1 as a possible D gene (6 bases). The CDR3 length is 15 residues. V was shortened by 3 bases and J by 8 bases, with 19 bases between the two germline ends. Germline assignment: CDR1 MNHNS and CDR2 SASEGT.

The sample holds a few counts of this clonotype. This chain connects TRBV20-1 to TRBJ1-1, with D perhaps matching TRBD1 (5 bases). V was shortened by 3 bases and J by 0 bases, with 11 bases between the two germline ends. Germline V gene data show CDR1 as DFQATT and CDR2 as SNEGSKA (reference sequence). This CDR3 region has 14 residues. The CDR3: CSASVAGLNTEAFF. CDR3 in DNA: TGCAGTGCTAGCGTGGCAGGGTTGAACACTGAAGCTTTCTTT.

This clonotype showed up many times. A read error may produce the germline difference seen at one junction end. The CDR3 bases are TGCAGAGTTGATCCGACTAGCGGAGCCGGGGAGCTGTTTTTT. Residues: CRVDPTSGAGELFF. The chain couples TRBV29-1 to TRBJ2-2, with 9 bases matching TRBD2. Looked up from germline, CDR1 is SQVTM and CDR2 is ANQGSEA. The CDR3 has 14 residues.

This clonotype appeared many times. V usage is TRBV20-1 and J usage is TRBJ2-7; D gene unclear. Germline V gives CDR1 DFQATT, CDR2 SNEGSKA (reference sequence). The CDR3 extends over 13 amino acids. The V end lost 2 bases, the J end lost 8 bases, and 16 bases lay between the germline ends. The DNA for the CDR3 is TGCAGTGCTAGACCCGGGCTCAACTCTAAGCAGTACTTC. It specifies CSARPGLNSKQYF.

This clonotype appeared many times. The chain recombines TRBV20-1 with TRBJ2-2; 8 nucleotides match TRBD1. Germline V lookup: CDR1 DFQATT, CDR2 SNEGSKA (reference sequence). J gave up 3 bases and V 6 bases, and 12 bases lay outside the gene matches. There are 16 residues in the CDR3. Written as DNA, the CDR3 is TGCAGTGCCTCCCGCCCAGGGGGCGCCGACACCGGGGAGCTGTTTTTT. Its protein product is CSASRPGGADTGELFF.

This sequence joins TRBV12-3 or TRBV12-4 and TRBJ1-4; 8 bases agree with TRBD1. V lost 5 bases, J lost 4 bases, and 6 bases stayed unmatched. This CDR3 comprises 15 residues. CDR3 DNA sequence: TGTGCCAGCAGTCGCAGGGGGCCGGATAATGAAAAACTGTTTTTT. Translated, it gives CASSRRGPDNEKLFF.

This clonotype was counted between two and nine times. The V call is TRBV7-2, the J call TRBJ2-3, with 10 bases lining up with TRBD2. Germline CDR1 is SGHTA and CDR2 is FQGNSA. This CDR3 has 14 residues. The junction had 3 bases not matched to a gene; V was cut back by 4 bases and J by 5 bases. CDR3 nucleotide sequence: TGTGCCAGCAGCTGGAGCGGGGGGGAAGATACGCAGTATTTT. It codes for CASSWSGGEDTQYF.

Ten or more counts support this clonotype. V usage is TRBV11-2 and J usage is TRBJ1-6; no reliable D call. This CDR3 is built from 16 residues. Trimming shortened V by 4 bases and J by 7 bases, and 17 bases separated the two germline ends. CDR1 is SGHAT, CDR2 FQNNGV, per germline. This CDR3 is CASSSLRAVRNSPLHF. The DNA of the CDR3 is TGTGCCAGCAGCTCCCTAAGGGCAGTCCGAAATTCACCCCTCCACTTT. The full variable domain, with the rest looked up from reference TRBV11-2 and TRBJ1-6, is EAGVAQSPRYKIIEKRQSVAFWCNPISGHATLYWYQQILGQGPKLLIQFQNNGVVDDSQLPKDRFSAERLKGVDSTLKIQPAKLEDSAVYLCASSSLRAVRNSPLHFGNGTRLTVT.

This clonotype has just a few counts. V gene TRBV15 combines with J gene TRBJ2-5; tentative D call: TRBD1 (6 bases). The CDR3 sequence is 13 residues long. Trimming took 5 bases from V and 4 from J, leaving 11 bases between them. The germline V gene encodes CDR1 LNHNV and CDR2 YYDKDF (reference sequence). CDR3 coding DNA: TGTGCCACCAGCTCAGGGGTCGGAGAGACCCAGTACTTC. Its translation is CATSSGVGETQYF.

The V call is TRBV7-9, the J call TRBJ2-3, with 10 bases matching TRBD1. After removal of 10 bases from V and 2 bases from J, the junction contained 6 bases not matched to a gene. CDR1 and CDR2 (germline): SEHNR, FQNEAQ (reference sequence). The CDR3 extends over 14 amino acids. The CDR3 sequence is CAKTGTGDTDTQYF. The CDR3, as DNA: TGTGCCAAAACCGGGACAGGGGACACAGATACGCAGTATTTT.

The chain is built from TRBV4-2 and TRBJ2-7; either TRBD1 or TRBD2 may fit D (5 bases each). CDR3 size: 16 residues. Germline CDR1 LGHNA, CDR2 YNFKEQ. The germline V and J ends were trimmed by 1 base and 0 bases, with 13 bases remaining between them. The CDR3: CASSQGGASGSYEQYF. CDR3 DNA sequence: TGTGCCAGCAGCCAAGGAGGGGCCTCGGGCTCCTACGAGCAGTACTTC.

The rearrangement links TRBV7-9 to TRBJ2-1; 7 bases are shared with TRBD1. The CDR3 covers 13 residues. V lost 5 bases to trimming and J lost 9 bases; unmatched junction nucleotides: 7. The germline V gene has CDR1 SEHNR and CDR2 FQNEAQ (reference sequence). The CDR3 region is CASSQNRGSEQFF. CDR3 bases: TGTGCCAGCAGCCAAAACAGGGGTTCTGAGCAGTTCTTC.

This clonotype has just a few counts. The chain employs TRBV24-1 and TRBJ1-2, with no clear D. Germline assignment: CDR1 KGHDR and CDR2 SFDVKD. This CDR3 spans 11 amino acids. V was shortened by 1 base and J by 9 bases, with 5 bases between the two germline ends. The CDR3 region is CATSDFGSYTF. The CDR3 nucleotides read TGTGCCACCAGTGATTTCGGGAGCTACACCTTC.

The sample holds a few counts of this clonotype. The CDR3 is CASSQVGVGLDGYTF. Here the CDR3 DNA reads TGTGCCAGCAGCCAAGTAGGGGTGGGTCTGGATGGCTACACCTTC. The chain combines TRBV4-2 with TRBJ1-2, with D tentatively TRBD1 (5 bases). The CDR3 has 15 amino acids. Trimming took off 1 base at V and 6 bases at J, with 15 bases between the two ends. Germline CDR1 LGHNA, CDR2 YNFKEQ.

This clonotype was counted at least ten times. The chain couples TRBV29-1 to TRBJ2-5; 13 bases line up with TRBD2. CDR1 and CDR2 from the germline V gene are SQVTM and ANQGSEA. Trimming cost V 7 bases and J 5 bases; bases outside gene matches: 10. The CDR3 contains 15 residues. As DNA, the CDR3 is TGCAGCGCAGAAAAGGGACTAGCGGGAATGGAGACCCAGTACTTC. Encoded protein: CSAEKGLAGMETQYF.

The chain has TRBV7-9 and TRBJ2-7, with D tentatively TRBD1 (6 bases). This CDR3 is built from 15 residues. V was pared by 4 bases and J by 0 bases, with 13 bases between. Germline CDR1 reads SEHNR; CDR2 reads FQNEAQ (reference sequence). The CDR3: CASSSDRLYSYEQYF. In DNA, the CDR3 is TGTGCCAGCAGCTCAGACAGGTTATACTCCTACGAGCAGTACTTC.

The CDR3 is CASGAEYNEQFF. The CDR3 DNA reads as TGTGCCAGCGGGGCTGAATACAATGAGCAGTTCTTC. The chain couples TRBV11-2 to TRBJ2-1; the D gene is possibly TRBD1 (5 bases). Trimming pared 8 bases from V and 4 bases from J, leaving 9 bases between. This CDR3 has 12 amino acids. Germline lookup yields CDR1 SGHAT and CDR2 FQNNGV.

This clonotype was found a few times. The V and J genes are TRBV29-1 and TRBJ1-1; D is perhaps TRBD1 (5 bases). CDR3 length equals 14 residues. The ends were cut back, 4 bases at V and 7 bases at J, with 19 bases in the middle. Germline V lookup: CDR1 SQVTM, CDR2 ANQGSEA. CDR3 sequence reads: CSVVTLTSTVEAFF. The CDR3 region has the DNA TGCAGCGTTGTTACCCTCACCTCGACAGTTGAAGCTTTCTTT. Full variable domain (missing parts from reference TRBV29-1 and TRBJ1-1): SAVISQKPSRDICQRGTSLTIQCQVDSQVTMMFWYRQQPGQSLTLIATANQGSEATYESGFVIDKFPISRPNLTFSTLTVSNMSPEDSSIYLCSVVTLTSTVEAFFGQGTRLTVV.

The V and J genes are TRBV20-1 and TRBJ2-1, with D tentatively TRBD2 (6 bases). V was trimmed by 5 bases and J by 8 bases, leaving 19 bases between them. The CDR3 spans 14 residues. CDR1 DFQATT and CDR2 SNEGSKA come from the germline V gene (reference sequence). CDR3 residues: CSAGLGTRVHEQFF. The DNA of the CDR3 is TGCAGTGCTGGTCTGGGGACTCGCGTCCATGAGCAGTTCTTC.

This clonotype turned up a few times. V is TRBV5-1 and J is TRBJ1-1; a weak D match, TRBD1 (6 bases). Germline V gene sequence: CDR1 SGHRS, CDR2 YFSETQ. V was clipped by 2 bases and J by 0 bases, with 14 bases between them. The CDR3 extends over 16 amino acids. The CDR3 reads CASSFGRGGMNTEAFF. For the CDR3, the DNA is TGCGCCAGCAGCTTTGGAAGGGGGGGGATGAACACTGAAGCTTTCTTT. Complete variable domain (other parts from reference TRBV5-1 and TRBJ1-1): KAGVTQTPRYLIKTRGQQVTLSCSPISGHRSVSWYQQTPGQGLQFLFEYFSETQRNKGNFPGRFSGRQFSNSRSEMNVSTLELGDSALYLCASSFGRGGMNTEAFFGQGTRLTVV.

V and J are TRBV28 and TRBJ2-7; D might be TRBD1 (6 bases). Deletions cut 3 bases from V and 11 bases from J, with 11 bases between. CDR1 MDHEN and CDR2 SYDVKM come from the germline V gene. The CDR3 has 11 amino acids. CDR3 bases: TGTGCCAGCAGTTTCCTCAACAGGGAGTACTTC. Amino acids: CASSFLNREYF.

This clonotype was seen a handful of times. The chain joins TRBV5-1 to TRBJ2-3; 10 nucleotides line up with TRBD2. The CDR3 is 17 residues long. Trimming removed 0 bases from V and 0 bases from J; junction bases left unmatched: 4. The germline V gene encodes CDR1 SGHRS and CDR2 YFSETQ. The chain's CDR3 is CASSLAGTSDSTDTQYF. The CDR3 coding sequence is TGCGCCAGCAGCTTGGCGGGGACTAGCGATAGCACAGATACGCAGTATTTT.

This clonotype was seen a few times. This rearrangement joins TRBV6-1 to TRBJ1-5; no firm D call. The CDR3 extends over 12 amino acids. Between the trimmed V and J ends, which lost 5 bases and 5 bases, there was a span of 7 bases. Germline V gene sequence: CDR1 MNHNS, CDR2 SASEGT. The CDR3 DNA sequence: TGTGCCAGCAGTCAAAACGATCAGCCCCAGCATTTT. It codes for CASSQNDQPQHF.

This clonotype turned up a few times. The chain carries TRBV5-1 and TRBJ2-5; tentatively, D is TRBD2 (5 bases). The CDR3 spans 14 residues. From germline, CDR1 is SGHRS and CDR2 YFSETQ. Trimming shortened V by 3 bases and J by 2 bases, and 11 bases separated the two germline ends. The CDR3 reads CASSYGRRQETQYF. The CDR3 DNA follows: TGCGCCAGCAGCTATGGGAGACGGCAAGAGACCCAGTACTTC.